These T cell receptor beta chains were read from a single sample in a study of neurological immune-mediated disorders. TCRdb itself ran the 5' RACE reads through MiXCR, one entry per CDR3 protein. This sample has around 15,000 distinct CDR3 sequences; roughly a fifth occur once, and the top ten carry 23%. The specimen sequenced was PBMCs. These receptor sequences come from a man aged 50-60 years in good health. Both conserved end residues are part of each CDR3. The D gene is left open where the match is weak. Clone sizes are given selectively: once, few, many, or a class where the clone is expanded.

cdr3_aa: CSALTSGRIITDTQYF
cdr3_nt: TGCAGTGCTTTGACTAGTGGGAGGATAATCACAGATACGCAGTATTTT
d_call: .
clone_size: medium-sized
v_call: TRBV20-1
j_call: TRBJ2-3

cdr3_aa: CASSPGTNYEQYF
cdr3_nt: TGTGCCAGCTCACCGGGGACAAACTACGAGCAGTACTTC
d_call: .
clone_size: .
v_call: TRBV18
j_call: TRBJ2-7

cdr3_aa: CASSPGGPPEKLFF
cdr3_nt: TGTGCCAGCAGCCCAGGCGGACCGCCCGAAAAACTGTTTTTT
d_call: .
clone_size: many
v_call: TRBV7-7
j_call: TRBJ1-4

cdr3_aa: CASSVGQGGYNEQFF
cdr3_nt: TGTGCCAGCAGCGTCGGCCAGGGGGGCTACAATGAGCAGTTCTTC
d_call: .
clone_size: many
v_call: TRBV9
j_call: TRBJ2-1

cdr3_aa: CASSPELAGNGELFF
cdr3_nt: TGTGCCAGCAGCCCAGAACTAGCGGGAAACGGGGAGCTGTTTTTT
d_call: TRBD2
clone_size: many
v_call: TRBV28
j_call: TRBJ2-2

cdr3_aa: CASSSRVLTGTGNNEQFF
cdr3_nt: TGCGCCAGCAGCTCACGGGTTCTTACCGGGACAGGGAACAATGAGCAGTTCTTC
d_call: TRBD1
clone_size: many
v_call: TRBV5-1
j_call: TRBJ2-1

cdr3_aa: CASSTGFGQPQHF
cdr3_nt: TGTGCCAGCAGTACAGGGTTCGGGCAGCCCCAGCATTTT
d_call: .
clone_size: medium-sized
v_call: TRBV7-6
j_call: TRBJ1-5

cdr3_aa: CASSRAEGAYEQYF
cdr3_nt: TGTGCCAGCAGCCGTGCTGAGGGGGCCTACGAGCAGTACTTC
d_call: .
clone_size: .
v_call: TRBV5-4
j_call: TRBJ2-7

cdr3_aa: CSASYEDQPQHF
cdr3_nt: TGCAGTGCTAGTTACGAGGATCAGCCCCAGCATTTT
d_call: .
clone_size: medium-sized
v_call: TRBV20-1
j_call: TRBJ1-5

cdr3_aa: CASSPSSSEAFF
cdr3_nt: TGTGCCAGCAGCCCCTCGAGCTCTGAAGCTTTCTTT
d_call: .
clone_size: many
v_call: TRBV3-1
j_call: TRBJ1-1

cdr3_aa: CASSSGQGNEKLFF
cdr3_nt: TGCGCCAGCAGCAGTGGACAGGGGAATGAAAAACTGTTTTTT
d_call: TRBD1
clone_size: .
v_call: TRBV5-1
j_call: TRBJ1-4

cdr3_aa: CASRLGGINTDTQYF
cdr3_nt: TGTGCAAGTCGCTTAGGTGGGATTAACACAGATACGCAGTATTTT
d_call: .
clone_size: .
v_call: TRBV12-2
j_call: TRBJ2-3

cdr3_aa: CSARALYEQYF
cdr3_nt: TGCAGTGCTAGAGCGCTATACGAGCAGTACTTC
d_call: .
clone_size: many
v_call: TRBV20-1
j_call: TRBJ2-7

cdr3_aa: CASRTFYEQYF
cdr3_nt: TGTGCCAGCAGGACTTTCTACGAGCAGTACTTC
d_call: .
clone_size: few
v_call: TRBV6-2/TRBV6-3
j_call: TRBJ2-7

cdr3_aa: CASSSFPGGTNTEAFF
cdr3_nt: TGTGCCAGCAGTTCCTTCCCAGGGGGAACGAACACTGAAGCTTTCTTT
d_call: TRBD1
clone_size: many
v_call: TRBV27
j_call: TRBJ1-1

cdr3_aa: CASGQYNSPLHF
cdr3_nt: TGTGCCAGCGGACAGTATAATTCACCCCTCCACTTT
d_call: .
clone_size: many
v_call: TRBV28
j_call: TRBJ1-6

cdr3_aa: CASSWTGPRADTQYF
cdr3_nt: TGCGCCAGCAGCTGGACGGGACCTAGGGCAGATACGCAGTATTTT
d_call: .
clone_size: many
v_call: TRBV5-1
j_call: TRBJ2-3

cdr3_aa: CSASPPRGYYEQYF
cdr3_nt: TGCAGTGCTAGTCCACCAAGGGGGTACTACGAGCAGTACTTC
d_call: .
clone_size: many
v_call: TRBV20-1
j_call: TRBJ2-7

cdr3_aa: CAWSRVGLRSNQPQHF
cdr3_nt: TGTGCCTGGAGTAGGGTGGGACTTCGGAGCAATCAGCCCCAGCATTTT
d_call: .
clone_size: .
v_call: TRBV30
j_call: TRBJ1-5

cdr3_aa: CSARVQQGYTQYF
cdr3_nt: TGCAGTGCTAGAGTTCAACAGGGCTATACGCAGTATTTT
d_call: .
clone_size: .
v_call: TRBV20-1
j_call: TRBJ2-3

cdr3_aa: CAISEGPGMNTEAFF
cdr3_nt: TGTGCCATCAGTGAGGGGCCAGGAATGAACACTGAAGCTTTCTTT
d_call: .
clone_size: many
v_call: TRBV10-3
j_call: TRBJ1-1

cdr3_aa: CSARDLRTTGELFF
cdr3_nt: TGCAGTGCTAGAGATTTAAGGACCACCGGGGAGCTGTTTTTT
d_call: .
clone_size: .
v_call: TRBV20-1
j_call: TRBJ2-2

cdr3_aa: CASSQGFWEQFF
cdr3_nt: TGTGCCAGCAGTCAGGGGTTTTGGGAGCAGTTCTTC
d_call: .
clone_size: many
v_call: TRBV12-3/TRBV12-4
j_call: TRBJ2-1

cdr3_aa: CASSFLKPAGGGDTQYF
cdr3_nt: TGTGCCAGCAGCTTTTTGAAGCCGGCTGGTGGGGGTGATACGCAGTATTTT
d_call: .
clone_size: medium-sized
v_call: TRBV7-9
j_call: TRBJ2-3

cdr3_aa: CASSRTSRVTGELFF
cdr3_nt: TGTGCCAGCTCAAGGACTAGCAGAGTTACCGGGGAGCTGTTTTTT
d_call: TRBD2
clone_size: many
v_call: TRBV6-2/TRBV6-3
j_call: TRBJ2-2

cdr3_aa: CSAPSGTGKYEQYF
cdr3_nt: TGCAGTGCTCCCTCCGGGACAGGAAAATACGAGCAGTACTTC
d_call: TRBD1
clone_size: many
v_call: TRBV20-1
j_call: TRBJ2-7

cdr3_aa: CASSFLEAGELFF
cdr3_nt: TGTGCCAGCAGCTTTTTGGAGGCCGGGGAGCTGTTTTTT
d_call: .
clone_size: medium-sized
v_call: TRBV7-2
j_call: TRBJ2-2

cdr3_aa: CSSSLAAGQGYEQYF
cdr3_nt: TGTTCCAGCAGCTTAGCTGCGGGACAGGGGTATGAGCAGTACTTC
d_call: TRBD1
clone_size: .
v_call: TRBV7-2
j_call: TRBJ2-7

cdr3_aa: CAIRGGRGQQETQYF
cdr3_nt: TGTGCCATCAGAGGTGGCAGGGGGCAACAAGAGACCCAGTACTTC
d_call: TRBD1
clone_size: medium-sized
v_call: TRBV10-3
j_call: TRBJ2-5

cdr3_aa: CASSRDRGEQYF
cdr3_nt: TGCGCCAGCAGCCGGGACAGGGGCGAGCAGTACTTC
d_call: TRBD1
clone_size: few
v_call: TRBV5-1
j_call: TRBJ2-7

cdr3_aa: CSATPSGGAYNEQFF
cdr3_nt: TGCAGTGCTACCCCTAGCGGGGGGGCCTACAATGAGCAGTTCTTC
d_call: TRBD2
clone_size: many
v_call: TRBV20-1
j_call: TRBJ2-1

cdr3_aa: CASRSPGYEQYF
cdr3_nt: TGTGCCAGCAGATCCCCGGGTTACGAGCAGTACTTC
d_call: .
clone_size: many
v_call: TRBV7-2
j_call: TRBJ2-7

cdr3_aa: CASSPGVSGTETQYF
cdr3_nt: TGTGCCAGCAGTCCGGGTGTTAGCGGGACCGAGACCCAGTACTTC
d_call: TRBD2
clone_size: many
v_call: TRBV28
j_call: TRBJ2-5

cdr3_aa: CASSLGLAGTGELFF
cdr3_nt: TGTGCCAGCAGCTTGGGGCTAGCGGGCACCGGGGAGCTGTTTTTT
d_call: TRBD2
clone_size: medium-sized
v_call: TRBV5-6
j_call: TRBJ2-2

cdr3_aa: CSARSGAYSPLHF
cdr3_nt: TGCAGTGCTAGAAGTGGCGCCTATTCACCCCTCCACTTT
d_call: .
clone_size: many
v_call: TRBV20-1
j_call: TRBJ1-6

cdr3_aa: CSASPRGRDYGYTF
cdr3_nt: TGCAGTGCTAGCCCCAGGGGGCGAGACTATGGCTACACCTTC
d_call: TRBD1
clone_size: medium-sized
v_call: TRBV20-1
j_call: TRBJ1-2

cdr3_aa: CSARVLHTQYF
cdr3_nt: TGCAGTGCTAGAGTTTTACATACGCAGTATTTT
d_call: .
clone_size: medium-sized
v_call: TRBV20-1
j_call: TRBJ2-3

cdr3_aa: CASSLFGYEQYF
cdr3_nt: TGTGCCAGCAGCTTATTTGGCTACGAGCAGTACTTC
d_call: .
clone_size: many
v_call: TRBV7-2
j_call: TRBJ2-7

cdr3_aa: CASSLGGSSSYEQYF
cdr3_nt: TGTGCCAGCAGTTTAGGCGGGAGCTCCTCCTACGAGCAGTACTTC
d_call: TRBD2
clone_size: medium-sized
v_call: TRBV27
j_call: TRBJ2-7

cdr3_aa: CASTSTGEETQYF
cdr3_nt: TGCGCCAGCACGTCGACAGGGGAAGAGACCCAGTACTTC
d_call: TRBD1
clone_size: .
v_call: TRBV5-1
j_call: TRBJ2-5

cdr3_aa: CAISESVRLAGVKDTQYF
cdr3_nt: TGTGCCATCAGTGAGTCAGTGAGACTAGCGGGAGTAAAAGATACGCAGTATTTT
d_call: TRBD2
clone_size: many
v_call: TRBV10-3
j_call: TRBJ2-3

cdr3_aa: CSASRQHYEQYF
cdr3_nt: TGCAGTGCTAGCAGGCAGCACTACGAGCAGTACTTC
d_call: .
clone_size: many
v_call: TRBV20-1
j_call: TRBJ2-7

cdr3_aa: CASSTRWGDPFSYEQYF
cdr3_nt: TGTGCCAGCAGCACGCGGTGGGGGGACCCCTTCTCCTACGAGCAGTACTTC
d_call: .
clone_size: .
v_call: TRBV11-1
j_call: TRBJ2-7

cdr3_aa: CASSLSGNSYNEQFF
cdr3_nt: TGCGCCAGCAGCTTAAGCGGGAACTCCTACAATGAGCAGTTCTTC
d_call: TRBD2
clone_size: many
v_call: TRBV5-1
j_call: TRBJ2-1

cdr3_aa: CASSSQLQFYGYTF
cdr3_nt: TGTGCCAGCAGCTCCCAGTTGCAGTTCTATGGCTACACCTTC
d_call: .
clone_size: .
v_call: TRBV5-6
j_call: TRBJ1-2

cdr3_aa: CASSSNSGTPTQYF
cdr3_nt: TGTGCCAGCAGCTCGAACTCCGGGACCCCGACCCAGTACTTC
d_call: .
clone_size: many
v_call: TRBV11-2
j_call: TRBJ2-5

cdr3_aa: CSARETDRQQYF
cdr3_nt: TGCAGTGCTAGAGAGACTGATAGGCAACAGTACTTC
d_call: .
clone_size: many
v_call: TRBV20-1
j_call: TRBJ2-7

cdr3_aa: CASSLGAGVYEQYF
cdr3_nt: TGTGCCAGCAGTTTAGGGGCTGGCGTCTACGAGCAGTACTTC
d_call: .
clone_size: many
v_call: TRBV12-3/TRBV12-4
j_call: TRBJ2-7

cdr3_aa: CASRLAGTHEQYF
cdr3_nt: TGTGCCAGCAGGCTAGCGGGAACCCACGAGCAGTACTTC
d_call: TRBD2
clone_size: many
v_call: TRBV6-5
j_call: TRBJ2-7

cdr3_aa: CSANSGSSYEQYF
cdr3_nt: TGCAGTGCCAATAGCGGGAGTAGCTACGAGCAGTACTTC
d_call: TRBD2
clone_size: many
v_call: TRBV20-1
j_call: TRBJ2-7

cdr3_aa: CRAGRRDTQYF
cdr3_nt: TGCAGGGCAGGTCGAAGAGATACGCAGTATTTT
d_call: .
clone_size: once
v_call: TRBV20-1
j_call: TRBJ2-3

cdr3_aa: CASSVDGSGMYNEQFF
cdr3_nt: TGCGCCAGCAGCGTAGACGGGAGCGGGATGTACAATGAGCAGTTCTTC
d_call: TRBD2
clone_size: .
v_call: TRBV4-1
j_call: TRBJ2-1

cdr3_aa: CASSPGVLTLRWDTQYF
cdr3_nt: TGTGCCAGCAGCCCTGGAGTCTTGACTCTCCGCTGGGATACGCAGTATTTT
d_call: .
clone_size: many
v_call: TRBV28
j_call: TRBJ2-3

cdr3_aa: CASSRRQPLAGTTDTQYF
cdr3_nt: TGTGCCAGCAGCCGACGACAGCCCCTAGCGGGGACGACAGATACGCAGTATTTT
d_call: TRBD2
clone_size: .
v_call: TRBV5-5
j_call: TRBJ2-3

cdr3_aa: CASSLGEGKLFF
cdr3_nt: TGTGCCAGCAGCCTAGGGGAGGGGAAACTGTTTTTT
d_call: .
clone_size: many
v_call: TRBV12-3/TRBV12-4
j_call: TRBJ1-4